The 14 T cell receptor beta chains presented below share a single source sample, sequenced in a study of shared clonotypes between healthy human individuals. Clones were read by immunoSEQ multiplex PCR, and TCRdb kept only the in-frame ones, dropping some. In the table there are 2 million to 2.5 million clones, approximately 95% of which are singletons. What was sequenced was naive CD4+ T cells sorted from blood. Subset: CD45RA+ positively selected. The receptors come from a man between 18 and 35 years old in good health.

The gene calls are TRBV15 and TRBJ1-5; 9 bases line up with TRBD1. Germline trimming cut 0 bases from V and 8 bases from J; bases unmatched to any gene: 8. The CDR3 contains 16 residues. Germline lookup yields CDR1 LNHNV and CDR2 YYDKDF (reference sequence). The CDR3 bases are TGTGCCACCAGCAGAGACTTGGGGACAGGGATGAAGCCCCAGCATTTT. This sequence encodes CATSRDLGTGMKPQHF.

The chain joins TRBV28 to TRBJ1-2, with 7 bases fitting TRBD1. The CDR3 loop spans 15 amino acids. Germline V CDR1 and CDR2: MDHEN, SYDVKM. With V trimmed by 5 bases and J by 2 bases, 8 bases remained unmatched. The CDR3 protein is CASSAMAGGNYGYTF. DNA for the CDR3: TGTGCCAGCAGTGCCATGGCAGGGGGGAACTATGGCTACACCTTC.

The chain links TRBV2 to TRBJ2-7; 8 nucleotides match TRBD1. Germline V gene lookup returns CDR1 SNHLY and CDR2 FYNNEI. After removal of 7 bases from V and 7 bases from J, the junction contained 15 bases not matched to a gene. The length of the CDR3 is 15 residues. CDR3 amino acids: CASKEEVGTGGEQYF. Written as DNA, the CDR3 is TGTGCCAGCAAGGAGGAGGTTGGCACAGGGGGAGAGCAGTACTTC. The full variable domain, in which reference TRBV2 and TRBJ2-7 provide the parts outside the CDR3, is EPEVTQTPSHQVTQMGQEVILRCVPISNHLYFYWYRQILGQKVEFLVSFYNNEISEKSEIFDDQFSVERPDGSNFTLKIRSTKLEDSAMYFCASKEEVGTGGEQYFGPGTRLTVT.

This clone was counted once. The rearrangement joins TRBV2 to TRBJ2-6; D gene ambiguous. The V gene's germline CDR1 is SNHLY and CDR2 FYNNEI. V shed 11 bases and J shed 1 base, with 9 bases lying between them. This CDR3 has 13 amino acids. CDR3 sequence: CAGTASGANVLTF. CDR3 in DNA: TGTGCCGGTACCGCTTCTGGGGCCAACGTCCTGACTTTC.

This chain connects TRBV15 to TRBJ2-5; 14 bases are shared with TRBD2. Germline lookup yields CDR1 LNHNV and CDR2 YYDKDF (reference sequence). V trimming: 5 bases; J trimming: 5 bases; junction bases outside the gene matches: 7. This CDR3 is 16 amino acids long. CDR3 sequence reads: CATSGGTSGSGETQYF. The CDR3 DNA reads TGTGCCACCAGCGGAGGGACTAGCGGGAGCGGGGAGACCCAGTACTTC.

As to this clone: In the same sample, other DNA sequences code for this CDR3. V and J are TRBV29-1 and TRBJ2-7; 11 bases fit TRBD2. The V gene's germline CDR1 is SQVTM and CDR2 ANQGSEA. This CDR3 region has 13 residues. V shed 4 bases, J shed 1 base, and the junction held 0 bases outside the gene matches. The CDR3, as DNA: TGCAGCGTTGGGACTAGCGGGTCCTACGAGCAGTACTTC. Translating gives CSVGTSGSYEQYF.

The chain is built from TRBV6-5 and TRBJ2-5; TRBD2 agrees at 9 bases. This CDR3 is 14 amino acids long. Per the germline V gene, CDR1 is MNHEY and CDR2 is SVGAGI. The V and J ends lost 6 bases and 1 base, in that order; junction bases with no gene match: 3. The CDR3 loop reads CASSTSGLQETQYF. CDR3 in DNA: TGTGCCAGCAGCACTAGCGGGCTCCAAGAGACCCAGTACTTC.

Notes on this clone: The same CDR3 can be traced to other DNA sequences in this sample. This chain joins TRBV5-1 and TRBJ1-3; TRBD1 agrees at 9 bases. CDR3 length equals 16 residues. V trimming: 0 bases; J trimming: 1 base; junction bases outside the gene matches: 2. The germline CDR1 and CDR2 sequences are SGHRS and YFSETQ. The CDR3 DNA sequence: TGCGCCAGCAGCTTGGAGGGGACAGGGTCTGGAAACACCATATATTTT. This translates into CASSLEGTGSGNTIYF.

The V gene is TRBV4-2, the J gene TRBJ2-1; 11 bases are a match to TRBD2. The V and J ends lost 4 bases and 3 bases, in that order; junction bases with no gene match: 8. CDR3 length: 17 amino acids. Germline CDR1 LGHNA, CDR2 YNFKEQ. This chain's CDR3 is CASSRYRTSGYYNEQFF. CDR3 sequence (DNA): TGTGCCAGCAGCCGCTATAGGACTAGCGGGTACTACAATGAGCAGTTCTTC.

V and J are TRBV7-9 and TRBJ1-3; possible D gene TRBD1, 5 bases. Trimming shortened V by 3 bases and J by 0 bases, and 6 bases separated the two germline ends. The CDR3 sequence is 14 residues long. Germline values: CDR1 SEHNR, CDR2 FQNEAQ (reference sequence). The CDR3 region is CASSFDSSGNTIYF. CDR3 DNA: TGTGCCAGCAGCTTCGACAGCTCTGGAAACACCATATATTTT.

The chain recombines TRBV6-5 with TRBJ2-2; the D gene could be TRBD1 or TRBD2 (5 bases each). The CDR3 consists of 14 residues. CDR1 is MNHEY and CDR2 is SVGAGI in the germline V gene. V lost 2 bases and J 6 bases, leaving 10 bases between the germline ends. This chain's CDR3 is CASSYEGMPGELFF. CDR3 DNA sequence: TGTGCCAGCAGTTACGAGGGGATGCCCGGGGAGCTGTTTTTT.

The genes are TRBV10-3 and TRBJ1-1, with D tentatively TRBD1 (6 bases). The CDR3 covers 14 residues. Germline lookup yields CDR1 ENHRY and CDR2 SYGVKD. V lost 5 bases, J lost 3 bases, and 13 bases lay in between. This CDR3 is CAISTRGGDTEAFF. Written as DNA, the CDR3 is TGTGCCATCAGTACCAGAGGGGGTGACACTGAAGCTTTCTTT.

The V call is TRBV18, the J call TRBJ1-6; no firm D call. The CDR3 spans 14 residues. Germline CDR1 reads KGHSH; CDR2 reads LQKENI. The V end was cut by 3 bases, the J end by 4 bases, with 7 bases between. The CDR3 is CASSPLGYNSPLHF. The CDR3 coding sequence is TGTGCCAGCTCACCGTTGGGTTATAATTCACCCCTCCACTTT.

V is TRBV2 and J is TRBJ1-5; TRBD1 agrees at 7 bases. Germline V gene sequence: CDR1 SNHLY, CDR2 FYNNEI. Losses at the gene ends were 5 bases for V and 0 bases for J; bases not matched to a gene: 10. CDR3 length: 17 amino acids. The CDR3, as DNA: TGTGCCAGCAGTTGGGGACAGCTCTCCTATAGCAATCAGCCCCAGCATTTT. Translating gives CASSWGQLSYSNQPQHF.